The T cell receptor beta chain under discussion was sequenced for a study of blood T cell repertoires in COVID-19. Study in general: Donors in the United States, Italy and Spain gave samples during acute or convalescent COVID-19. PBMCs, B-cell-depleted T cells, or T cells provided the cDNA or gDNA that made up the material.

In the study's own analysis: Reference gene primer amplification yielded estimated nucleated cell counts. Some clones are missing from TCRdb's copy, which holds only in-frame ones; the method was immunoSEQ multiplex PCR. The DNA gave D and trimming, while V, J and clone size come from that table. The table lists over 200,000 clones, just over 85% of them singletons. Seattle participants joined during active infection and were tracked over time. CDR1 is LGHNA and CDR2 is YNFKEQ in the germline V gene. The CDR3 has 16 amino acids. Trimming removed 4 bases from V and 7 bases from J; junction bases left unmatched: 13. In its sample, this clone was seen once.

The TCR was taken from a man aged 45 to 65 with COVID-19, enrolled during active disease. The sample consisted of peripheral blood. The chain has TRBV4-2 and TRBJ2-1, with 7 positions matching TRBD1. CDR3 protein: CASSPSGQISWNEQFF. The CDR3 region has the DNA TGTGCCAGCAGCCCATCGGGACAGATCTCTTGGAATGAGCAGTTCTTC.